These 5 T cell receptor beta chains were sequenced from one sample in a study of siplizumab effects on memory and regulatory T cells. Using immunoSEQ multiplex PCR, the repertoire was profiled, and TCRdb retains in-frame clones only, with some absent. This sample yields around 100,000 clones, of which 94% are seen a single time; 1% to 1.5% belongs to the top ten. Sequenced input: non-Treg CD4+ T cells sorted from blood. All receptors derive from a human donor in good health.

The chain links TRBV5-6 to TRBJ1-2, with 12 bases aligning to TRBD1. Germline-derived CDR1 and CDR2 are SGHDT and YYEEEE. Trimming at V came to 4 bases and at J to 8 bases, leaving 12 bases not matched to a gene. There are 16 residues in the CDR3. CDR3 in DNA: TGTGCCAGCAGCATCCGGGACAGGGGGCAGTTTTCCGGCTACACCTTC. Its translation is CASSIRDRGQFSGYTF.

V usage is TRBV10-3 and J usage is TRBJ2-3, with D tentatively TRBD2 (5 bases). Germline V lookup: CDR1 ENHRY, CDR2 SYGVKD. Trimming stripped 5 bases from V and 2 bases from J, with 8 bases between. The CDR3 is made up of 13 amino acids. In nucleotides, the CDR3 is TGTGCCATCAGTTCGGGGATCACAGATACGCAGTATTTT. It translates to CAISSGITDTQYF.

This clone was counted a single time. The V and J genes are TRBV28 and TRBJ2-7; the D is unclear. Germline V gene data show CDR1 as MDHEN and CDR2 as SYDVKM. The CDR3 consists of 13 residues. V lost 6 bases to trimming and J lost 2 bases, with 11 bases between them. The CDR3 spells CASRSGGTYEQYF. CDR3 in DNA: TGTGCCAGCAGGAGTGGCGGAACCTACGAGCAGTACTTC.

This clone has a single count. The same CDR3 also results from other DNA sequences found in this sample. The chain couples TRBV19 to TRBJ2-3; D is unresolved. Germline-derived CDR1 and CDR2 are LNHDA and SQIVND (reference sequence). The CDR3 has 14 residues. V was shortened by 1 base and J by 1 base, with 6 bases between the two germline ends. CDR3 residues: CASSIGSGTDTQYF. CDR3 coding DNA: TGTGCCAGTAGTATAGGTTCAGGCACAGATACGCAGTATTTT.

DNA for the CDR3: TGTGCCAGCGGCACAGGGACTATAGGACCGCTGGATACGCAGTATTTT. Translated, it gives CASGTGTIGPLDTQYF. The chain employs TRBV5-5 and TRBJ2-3; maybe TRBD2 (7 bases). Trimming removed 7 bases from V and 6 bases from J, with 24 bases in between. Germline V gives CDR1 SGHKS, CDR2 YYEKEE (reference sequence). The length of the CDR3 is 16 residues.